Given below is one T cell receptor beta chain in context. The antigen is unknown. Clones were read by immunoSEQ multiplex PCR, and TCRdb kept only the in-frame ones, dropping some. The repertoire has more than 1 million clones, around 78% of them found once; the top ten carry approximately 0.5%. Germline V gene lookup returns CDR1 SGHTS and CDR2 YDEGEE. V dropped 0 bases and J dropped 3; count of bases not matched to a gene: 2. The CDR3 spans 14 residues. The sample is drawn from a study of shared clonotypes between healthy human individuals. Study-level findings and limits: Tissue TCR repertoires likely differ from these blood-only repertoires. Relative to memory subsets, naive subsets generally showed larger estimated richness.

The chain joins TRBV5-8 to TRBJ1-1; TRBD1 aligns across 7 bases. The specimen sequenced was memory CD4+ T cells from PBMCs. Subset reported: CD45RA-negative fraction. The clonotype was recovered from a man younger than 35 in good health. Some clones in this sample may be carry-over from other donors' samples. The CDR3 loop is CASSLDDRDTEAFF. In nucleotides, the CDR3 is TGTGCCAGCAGCTTGGACGACAGGGACACTGAAGCTTTCTTT.